This T cell receptor beta chain appears in the sequencing data of a study of blood T cell repertoires in COVID-19. Seattle patients were enrolled while actively infected and followed longitudinally. In the authors' methods: Cell counts per sample came from amplifying reference gene primers. This table comes from immunoSEQ multiplex PCR, and its TCRdb copy is limited to in-frame clones, with some not included. V and J calls and clone size follow that table, whereas D and trimming were derived from the DNA. The sample contains some 290,000 clones, under 90% of which appear only once. CDR3 length equals 15 residues. Germline V gene data show CDR1 as SGHNT and CDR2 as YENEEA. V was pared by 5 bases and J by 2 bases, with 8 bases of the junction left unmatched.

This TCR derives from a woman aged 25 to 39 with COVID-19, enrolled during active disease. The V and J genes are TRBV11-3 and TRBJ2-7, with 8 bases matching TRBD1. Sequenced material: peripheral blood. The CDR3 nucleotides are TGTGCCAGCAGCCCAGGACAGGGTTTAACCTACGAGCAGTACTTC. Protein: CASSPGQGLTYEQYF.